This T cell receptor (beta chain) was sequenced in a study of shared clonotypes between healthy human individuals. This clone was found once. V lost 4 bases and J 4 bases, leaving 17 bases between the germline ends. CDR1 and CDR2 from the germline V gene are MNHNS and SASEGT. This CDR3 spans 15 amino acids. In the naive CD8 group, cells lacked CD45RO and were positively selected for CCR7, so terminally differentiated effector memory CD45RA+ cells were left out. The donors were adults (healthy and HIV-negative) with no recent acute infections or vaccinations. The repertoire was sequenced with immunoSEQ multiplex PCR; TCRdb's copy has only in-frame clones and lacks some. This table holds about 2 million clones, less than 95% found once.

This receptor was taken from a man aged 18 to 29 in good health. Sample: naive CD8+ T cells sorted from blood. The gene calls are TRBV6-1 and TRBJ2-7, with a weak D call TRBD1 (5 bases). The CDR3 sequence is CASSVARGFQYEQYF. The DNA of the CDR3 is TGTGCCAGCAGTGTGGCTAGGGGATTTCAATACGAGCAGTACTTC.